Included here is one T cell receptor beta chain sequence, with context. This sample is part of a study of blood T cell repertoires in COVID-19. Study-level information: The United States, Italy and Spain supplied acute and convalescent COVID-19 samples. The analysed material was cDNA or gDNA that came from T cells, B-cell-depleted T cells, or PBMCs.

Original methodology: The assay estimated nucleated cells by amplifying reference gene primers. Some clones are missing from TCRdb's copy, which holds only in-frame ones; the method was immunoSEQ multiplex PCR. V and J calls and clone size are given by that table; D and trimming were obtained from the DNA. Of about 240,000 clones listed, 80% to 90% are singletons. The CDR3 sequence is 14 residues long. The ends were cut back, 2 bases at V and 1 base at J, with 8 bases in the middle. Germline lookup yields CDR1 LGHNA and CDR2 YNFKEQ. Specimen: peripheral blood. V usage is TRBV4-2 and J usage is TRBJ1-1; possibly TRBD1 for D (5 bases). This TCR was recovered from a man aged 45-60 years with acute or convalescent COVID-19. CDR3 nucleotides: TGTGCCAGCAGCCAAAGTGACAGGAACACTGAAGCTTTCTTT. Translation gives CASSQSDRNTEAFF.